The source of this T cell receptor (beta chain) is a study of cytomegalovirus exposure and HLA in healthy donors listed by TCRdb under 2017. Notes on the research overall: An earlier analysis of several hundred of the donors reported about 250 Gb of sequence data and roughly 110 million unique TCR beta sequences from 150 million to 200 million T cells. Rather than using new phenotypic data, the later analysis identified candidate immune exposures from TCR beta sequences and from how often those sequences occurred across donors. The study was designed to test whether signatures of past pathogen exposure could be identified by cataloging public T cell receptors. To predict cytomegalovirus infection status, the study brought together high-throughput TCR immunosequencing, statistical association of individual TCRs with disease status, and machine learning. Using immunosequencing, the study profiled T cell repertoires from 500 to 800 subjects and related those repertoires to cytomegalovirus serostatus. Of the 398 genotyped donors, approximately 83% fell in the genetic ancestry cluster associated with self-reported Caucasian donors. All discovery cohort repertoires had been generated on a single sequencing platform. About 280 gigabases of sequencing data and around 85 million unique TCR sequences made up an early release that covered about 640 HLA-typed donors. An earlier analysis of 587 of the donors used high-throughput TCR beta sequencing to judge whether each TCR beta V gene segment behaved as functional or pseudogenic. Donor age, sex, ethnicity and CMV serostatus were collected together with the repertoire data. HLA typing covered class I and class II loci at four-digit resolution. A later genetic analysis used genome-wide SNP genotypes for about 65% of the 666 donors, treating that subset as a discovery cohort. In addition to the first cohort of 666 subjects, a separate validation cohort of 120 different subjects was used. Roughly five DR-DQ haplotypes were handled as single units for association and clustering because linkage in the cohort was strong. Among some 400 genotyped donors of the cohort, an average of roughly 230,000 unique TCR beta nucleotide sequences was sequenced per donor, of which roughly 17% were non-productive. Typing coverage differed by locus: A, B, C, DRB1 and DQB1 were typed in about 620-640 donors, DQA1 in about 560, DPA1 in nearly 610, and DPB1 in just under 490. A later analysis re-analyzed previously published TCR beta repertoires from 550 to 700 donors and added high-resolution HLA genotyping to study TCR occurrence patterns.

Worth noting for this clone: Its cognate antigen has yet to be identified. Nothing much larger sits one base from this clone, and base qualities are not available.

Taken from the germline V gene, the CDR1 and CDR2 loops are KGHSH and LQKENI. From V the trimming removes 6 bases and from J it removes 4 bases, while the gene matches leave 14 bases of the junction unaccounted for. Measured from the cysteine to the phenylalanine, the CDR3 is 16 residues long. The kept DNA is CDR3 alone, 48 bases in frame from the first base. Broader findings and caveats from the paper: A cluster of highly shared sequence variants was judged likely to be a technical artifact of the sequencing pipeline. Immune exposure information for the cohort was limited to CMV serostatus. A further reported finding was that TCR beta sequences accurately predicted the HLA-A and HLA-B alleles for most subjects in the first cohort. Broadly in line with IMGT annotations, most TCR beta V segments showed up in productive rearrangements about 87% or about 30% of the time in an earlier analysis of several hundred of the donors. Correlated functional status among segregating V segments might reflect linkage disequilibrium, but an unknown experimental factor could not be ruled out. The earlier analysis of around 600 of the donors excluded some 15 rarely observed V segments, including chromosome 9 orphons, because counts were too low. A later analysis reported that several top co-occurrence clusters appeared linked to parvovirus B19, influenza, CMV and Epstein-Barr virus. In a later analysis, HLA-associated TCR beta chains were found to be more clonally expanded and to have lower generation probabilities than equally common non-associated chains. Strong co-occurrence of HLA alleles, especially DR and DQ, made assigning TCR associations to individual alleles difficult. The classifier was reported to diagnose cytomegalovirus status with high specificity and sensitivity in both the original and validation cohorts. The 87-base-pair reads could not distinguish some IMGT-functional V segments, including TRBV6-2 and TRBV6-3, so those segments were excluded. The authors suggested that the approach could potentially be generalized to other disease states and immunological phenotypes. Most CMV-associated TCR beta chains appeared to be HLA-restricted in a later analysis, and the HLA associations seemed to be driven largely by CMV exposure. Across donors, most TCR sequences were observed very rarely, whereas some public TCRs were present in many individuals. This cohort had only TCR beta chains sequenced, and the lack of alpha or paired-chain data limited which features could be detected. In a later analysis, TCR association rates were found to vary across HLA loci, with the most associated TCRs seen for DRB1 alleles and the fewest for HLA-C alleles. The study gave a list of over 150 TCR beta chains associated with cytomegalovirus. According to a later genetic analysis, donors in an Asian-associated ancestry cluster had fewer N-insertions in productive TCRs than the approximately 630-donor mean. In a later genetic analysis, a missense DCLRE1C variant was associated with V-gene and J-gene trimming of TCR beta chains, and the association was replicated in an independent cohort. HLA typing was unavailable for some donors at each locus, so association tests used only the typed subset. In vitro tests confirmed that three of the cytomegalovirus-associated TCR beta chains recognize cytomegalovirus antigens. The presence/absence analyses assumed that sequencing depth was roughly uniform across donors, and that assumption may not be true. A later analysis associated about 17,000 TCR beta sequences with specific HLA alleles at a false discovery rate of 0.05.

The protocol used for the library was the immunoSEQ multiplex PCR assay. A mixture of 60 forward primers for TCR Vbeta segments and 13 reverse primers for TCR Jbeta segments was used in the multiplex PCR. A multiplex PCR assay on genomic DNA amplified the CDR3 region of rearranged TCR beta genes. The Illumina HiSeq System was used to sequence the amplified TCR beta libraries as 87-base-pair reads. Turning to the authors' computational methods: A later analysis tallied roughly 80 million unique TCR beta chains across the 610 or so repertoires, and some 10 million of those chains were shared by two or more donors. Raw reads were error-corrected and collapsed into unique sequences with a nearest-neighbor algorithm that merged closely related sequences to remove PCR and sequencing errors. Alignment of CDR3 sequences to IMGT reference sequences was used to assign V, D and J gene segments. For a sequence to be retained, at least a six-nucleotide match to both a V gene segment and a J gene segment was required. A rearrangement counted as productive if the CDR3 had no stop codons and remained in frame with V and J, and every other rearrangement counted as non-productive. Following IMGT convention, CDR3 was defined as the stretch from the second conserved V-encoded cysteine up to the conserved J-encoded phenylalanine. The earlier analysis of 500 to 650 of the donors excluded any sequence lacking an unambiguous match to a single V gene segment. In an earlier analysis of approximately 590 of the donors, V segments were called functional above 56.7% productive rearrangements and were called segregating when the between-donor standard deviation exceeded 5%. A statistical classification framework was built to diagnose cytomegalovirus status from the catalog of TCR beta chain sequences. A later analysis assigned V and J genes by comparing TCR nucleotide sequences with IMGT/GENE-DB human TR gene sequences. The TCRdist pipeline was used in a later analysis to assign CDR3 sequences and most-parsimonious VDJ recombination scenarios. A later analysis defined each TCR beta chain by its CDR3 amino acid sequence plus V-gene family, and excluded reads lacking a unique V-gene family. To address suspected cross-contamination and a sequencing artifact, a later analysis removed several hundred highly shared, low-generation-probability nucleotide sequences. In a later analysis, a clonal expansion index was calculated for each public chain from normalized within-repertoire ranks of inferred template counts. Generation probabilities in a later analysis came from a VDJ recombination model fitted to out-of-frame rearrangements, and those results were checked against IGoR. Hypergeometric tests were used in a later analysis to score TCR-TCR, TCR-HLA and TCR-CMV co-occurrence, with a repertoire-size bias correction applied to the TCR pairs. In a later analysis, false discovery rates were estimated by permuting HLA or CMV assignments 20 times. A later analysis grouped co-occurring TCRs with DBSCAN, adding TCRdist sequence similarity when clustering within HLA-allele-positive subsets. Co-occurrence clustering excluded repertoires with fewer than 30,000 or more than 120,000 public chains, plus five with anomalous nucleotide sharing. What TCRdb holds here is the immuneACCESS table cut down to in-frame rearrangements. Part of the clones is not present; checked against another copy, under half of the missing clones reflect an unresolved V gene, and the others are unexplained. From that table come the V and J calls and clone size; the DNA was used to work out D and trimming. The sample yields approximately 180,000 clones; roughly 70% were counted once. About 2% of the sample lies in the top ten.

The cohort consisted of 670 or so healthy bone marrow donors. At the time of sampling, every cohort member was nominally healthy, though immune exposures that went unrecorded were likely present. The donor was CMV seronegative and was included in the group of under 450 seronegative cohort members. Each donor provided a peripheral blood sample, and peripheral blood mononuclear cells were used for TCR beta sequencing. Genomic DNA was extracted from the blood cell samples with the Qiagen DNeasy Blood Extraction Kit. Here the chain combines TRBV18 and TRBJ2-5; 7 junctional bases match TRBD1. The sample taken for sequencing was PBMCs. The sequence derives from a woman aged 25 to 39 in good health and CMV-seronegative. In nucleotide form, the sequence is TGTGCCAGCTCCGAACCGCGCAACAGGGGTGTAGAGACCCAGTACTTC. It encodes CASSEPRNRGVETQYF. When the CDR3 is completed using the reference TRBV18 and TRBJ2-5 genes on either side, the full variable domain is NAGVMQNPRHLVRRRGQEARLRCSPMKGHSHVYWYRQLPEEGLKFMVYLQKENIIDESGMPKERFSAEFPKEGPSILRIQQVVRGDSAAYFCASSEPRNRGVETQYFGPGTRLLVL.